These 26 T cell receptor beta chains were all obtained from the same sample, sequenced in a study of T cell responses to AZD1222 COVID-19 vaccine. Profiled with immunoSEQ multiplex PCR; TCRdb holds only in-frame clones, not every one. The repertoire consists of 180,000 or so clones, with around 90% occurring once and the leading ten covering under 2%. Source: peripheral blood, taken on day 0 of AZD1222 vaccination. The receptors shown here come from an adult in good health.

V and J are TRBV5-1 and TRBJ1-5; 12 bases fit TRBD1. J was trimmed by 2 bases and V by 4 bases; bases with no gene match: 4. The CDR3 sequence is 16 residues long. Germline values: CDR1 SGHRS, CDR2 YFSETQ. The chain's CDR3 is CASSPGTGGGNQPQHF. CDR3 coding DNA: TGCGCCAGCAGCCCGGGGACAGGGGGCGGCAATCAGCCCCAGCATTTT.

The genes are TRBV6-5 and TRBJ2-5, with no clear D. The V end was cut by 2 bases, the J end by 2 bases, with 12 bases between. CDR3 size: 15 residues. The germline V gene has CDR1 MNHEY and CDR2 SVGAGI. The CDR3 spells CASSYNANQQETQYF. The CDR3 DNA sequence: TGTGCCAGCAGTTACAACGCGAACCAGCAAGAGACCCAGTACTTC.

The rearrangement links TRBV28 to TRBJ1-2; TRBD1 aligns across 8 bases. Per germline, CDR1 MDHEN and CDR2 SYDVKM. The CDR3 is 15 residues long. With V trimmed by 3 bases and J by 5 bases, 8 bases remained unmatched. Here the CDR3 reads CASSFLDRGLYGYTF. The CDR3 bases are TGTGCCAGCAGTTTCCTAGACAGGGGATTGTATGGCTACACCTTC.

Here the CDR3 DNA reads TGTGCCAGCAGCTTAGAAAGCGGAGCCTACGAGCAGTACTTC. This codes for CASSLESGAYEQYF. This chain uses TRBV7-2 with TRBJ2-7, with D tentatively TRBD2 (5 bases). There are 14 residues in the CDR3. Trimming stripped 1 base from V and 2 bases from J, with 9 bases between. Germline V gene lookup returns CDR1 SGHTA and CDR2 FQGNSA.

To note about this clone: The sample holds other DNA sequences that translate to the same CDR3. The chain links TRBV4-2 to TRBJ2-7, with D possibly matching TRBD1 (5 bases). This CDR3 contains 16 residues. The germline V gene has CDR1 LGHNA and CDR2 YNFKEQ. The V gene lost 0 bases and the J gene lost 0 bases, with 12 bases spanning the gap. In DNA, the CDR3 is TGTGCCAGCAGCCAAGATTATCAGGGTAGCTCCTACGAGCAGTACTTC. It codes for CASSQDYQGSSYEQYF.

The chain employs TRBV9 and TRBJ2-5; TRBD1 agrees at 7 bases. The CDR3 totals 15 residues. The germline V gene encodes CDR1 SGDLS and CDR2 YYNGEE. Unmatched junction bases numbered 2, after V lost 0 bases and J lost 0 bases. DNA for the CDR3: TGTGCCAGCAGCGTAGCGACAGGGTACCAAGAGACCCAGTACTTC. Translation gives CASSVATGYQETQYF.

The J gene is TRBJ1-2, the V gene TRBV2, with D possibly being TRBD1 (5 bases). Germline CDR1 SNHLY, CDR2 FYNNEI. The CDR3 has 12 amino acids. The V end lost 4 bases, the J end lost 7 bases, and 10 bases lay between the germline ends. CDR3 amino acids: CASSAGTGGYTF. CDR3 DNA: TGTGCCAGCAGTGCCGGGACCGGTGGCTACACCTTC.

DNA of the CDR3: TGTGCCAGCAGCCCCCGCCAGGGGGCAAACACCGGGGAGCTGTTTTTT. This sequence encodes CASSPRQGANTGELFF. The chain links TRBV11-2 to TRBJ2-2, with 8 bases lining up with TRBD1. The CDR3 sequence is 16 residues long. Germline-derived CDR1 and CDR2 are SGHAT and FQNNGV. With V trimmed by 5 bases and J by 2 bases, 7 bases remained unmatched.

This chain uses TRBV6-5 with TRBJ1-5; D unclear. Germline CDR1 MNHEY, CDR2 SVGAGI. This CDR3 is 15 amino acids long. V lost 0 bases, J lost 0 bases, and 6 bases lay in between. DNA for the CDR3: TGTGCCAGCAGTTACTCCACAGCTAGCAATCAGCCCCAGCATTTT. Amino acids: CASSYSTASNQPQHF.

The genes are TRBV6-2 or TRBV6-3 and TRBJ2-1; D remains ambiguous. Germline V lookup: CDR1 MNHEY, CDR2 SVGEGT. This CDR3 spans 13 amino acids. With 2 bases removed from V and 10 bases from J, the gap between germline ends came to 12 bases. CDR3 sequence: CASSYASQGEQFF. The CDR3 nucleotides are TGTGCCAGCAGTTACGCCAGCCAAGGGGAGCAGTTCTTC.

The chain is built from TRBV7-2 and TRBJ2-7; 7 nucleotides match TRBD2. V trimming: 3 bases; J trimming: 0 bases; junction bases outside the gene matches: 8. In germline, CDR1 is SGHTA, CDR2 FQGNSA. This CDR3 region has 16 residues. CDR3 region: CASSFPGGRLSYEQYF. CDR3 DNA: TGTGCCAGCAGCTTCCCGGGGGGACGGCTCTCCTACGAGCAGTACTTC.

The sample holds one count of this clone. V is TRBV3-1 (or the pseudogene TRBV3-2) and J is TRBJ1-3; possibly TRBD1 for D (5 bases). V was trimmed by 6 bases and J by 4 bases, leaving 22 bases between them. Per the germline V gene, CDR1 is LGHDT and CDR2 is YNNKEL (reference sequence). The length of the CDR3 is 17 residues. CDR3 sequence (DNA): TGTGCCAGCAGTGGGAGTGTGGGCGCAGGGAGCGGAAACACCATATATTTT. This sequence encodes CASSGSVGAGSGNTIYF.

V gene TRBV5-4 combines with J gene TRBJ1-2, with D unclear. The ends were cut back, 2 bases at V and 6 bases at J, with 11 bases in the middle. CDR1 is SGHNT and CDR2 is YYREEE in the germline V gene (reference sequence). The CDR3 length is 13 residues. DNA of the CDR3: TGTGCCAGCAGCTTTTTAGGAGGTCATGGCTACACCTTC. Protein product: CASSFLGGHGYTF.

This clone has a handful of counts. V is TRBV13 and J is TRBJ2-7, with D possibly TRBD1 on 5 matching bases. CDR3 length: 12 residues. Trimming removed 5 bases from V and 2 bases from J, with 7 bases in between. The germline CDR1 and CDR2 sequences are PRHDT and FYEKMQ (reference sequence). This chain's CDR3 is CASSQGPYEQYF. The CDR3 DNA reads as TGTGCCAGCAGCCAGGGCCCCTACGAGCAGTACTTC.

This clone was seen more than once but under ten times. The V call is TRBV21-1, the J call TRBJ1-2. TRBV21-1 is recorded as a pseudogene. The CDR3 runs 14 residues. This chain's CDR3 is CASSKCGRDYGYTF. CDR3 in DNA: TGTGCCAGCAGCAAATGTGGGCGGGACTATGGCTACACCTTC.

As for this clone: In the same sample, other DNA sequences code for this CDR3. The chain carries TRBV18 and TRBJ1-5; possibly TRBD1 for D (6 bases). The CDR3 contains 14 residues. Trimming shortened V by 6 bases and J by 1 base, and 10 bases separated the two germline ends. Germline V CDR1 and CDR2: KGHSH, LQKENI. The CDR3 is CASSPDRSNQPQHF. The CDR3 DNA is TGTGCCAGCTCTCCCGACAGGAGCAATCAGCCCCAGCATTTT. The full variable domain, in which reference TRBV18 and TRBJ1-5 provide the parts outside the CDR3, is NAGVMQNPRHLVRRRGQEARLRCSPMKGHSHVYWYRQLPEEGLKFMVYLQKENIIDESGMPKERFSAEFPKEGPSILRIQQVVRGDSAAYFCASSPDRSNQPQHFGDGTRLSIL.

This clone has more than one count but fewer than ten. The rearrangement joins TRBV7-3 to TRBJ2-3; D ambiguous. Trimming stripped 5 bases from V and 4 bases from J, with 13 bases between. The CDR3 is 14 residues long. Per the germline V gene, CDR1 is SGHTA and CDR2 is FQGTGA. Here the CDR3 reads CASSPTAPPDTQYF. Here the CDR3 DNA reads TGTGCCAGCAGCCCCACGGCCCCTCCAGATACGCAGTATTTT.

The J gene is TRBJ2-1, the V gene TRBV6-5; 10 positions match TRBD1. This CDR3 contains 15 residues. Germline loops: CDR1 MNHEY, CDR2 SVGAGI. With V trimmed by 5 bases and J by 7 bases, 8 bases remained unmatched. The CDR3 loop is CASSPTGGWRNEQFF. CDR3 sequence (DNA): TGTGCCAGCAGTCCGACAGGGGGCTGGAGAAATGAGCAGTTCTTC.

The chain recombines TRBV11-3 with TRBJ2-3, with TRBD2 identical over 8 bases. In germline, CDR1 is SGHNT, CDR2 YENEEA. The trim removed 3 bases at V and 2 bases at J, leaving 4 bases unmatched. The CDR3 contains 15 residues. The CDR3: CASSFGGGSTDTQYF. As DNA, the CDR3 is TGTGCCAGCAGCTTTGGCGGGGGGTCCACAGATACGCAGTATTTT. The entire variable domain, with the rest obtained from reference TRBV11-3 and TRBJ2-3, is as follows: EAGVVQSPRYKIIEKKQPVAFWCNPISGHNTLYWYLQNLGQGPELLIRYENEEAVDDSQLPKDRFSAERLKGVDSTLKIQPAELGDSAVYLCASSFGGGSTDTQYFGPGTRLTVL.

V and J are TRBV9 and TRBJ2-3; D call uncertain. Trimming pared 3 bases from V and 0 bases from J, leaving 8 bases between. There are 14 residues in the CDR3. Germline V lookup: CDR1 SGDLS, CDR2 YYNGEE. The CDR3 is CASSAQGSTDTQYF. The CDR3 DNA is TGTGCCAGCAGCGCCCAAGGGAGCACAGATACGCAGTATTTT.

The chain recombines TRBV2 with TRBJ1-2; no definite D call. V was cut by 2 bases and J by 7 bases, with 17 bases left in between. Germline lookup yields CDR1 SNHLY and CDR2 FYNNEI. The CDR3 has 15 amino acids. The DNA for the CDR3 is TGTGCCAGCAGTGAATCGGGGAGACCCTTCTTTGGCTACACCTTC. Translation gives CASSESGRPFFGYTF.

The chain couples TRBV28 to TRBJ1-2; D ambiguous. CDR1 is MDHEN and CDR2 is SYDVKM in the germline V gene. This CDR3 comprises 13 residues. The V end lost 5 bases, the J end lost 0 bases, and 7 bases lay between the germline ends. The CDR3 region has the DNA TGTGCCAGCAGTCTCCGAACTAACTATGGCTACACCTTC. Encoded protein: CASSLRTNYGYTF.

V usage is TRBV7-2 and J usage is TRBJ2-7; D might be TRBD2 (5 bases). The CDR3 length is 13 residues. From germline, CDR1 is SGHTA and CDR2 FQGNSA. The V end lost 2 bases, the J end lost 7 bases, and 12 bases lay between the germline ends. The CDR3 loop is CASSLIESGEQYV. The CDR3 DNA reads TGTGCCAGCAGCTTAATCGAATCGGGGGAGCAGTACGTC.

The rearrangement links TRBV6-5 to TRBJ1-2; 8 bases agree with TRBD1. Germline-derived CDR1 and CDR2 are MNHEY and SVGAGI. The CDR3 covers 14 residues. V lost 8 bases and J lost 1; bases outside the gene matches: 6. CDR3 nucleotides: TGTGCCAGCCTGTTCGGACAGGGTAACTATGGCTACACCTTC. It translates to CASLFGQGNYGYTF.

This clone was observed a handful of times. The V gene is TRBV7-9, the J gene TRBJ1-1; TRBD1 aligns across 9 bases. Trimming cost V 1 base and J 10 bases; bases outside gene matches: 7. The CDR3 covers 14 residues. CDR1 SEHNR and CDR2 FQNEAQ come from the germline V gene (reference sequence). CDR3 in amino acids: CASSLGAPTGGAFF. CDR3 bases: TGTGCCAGCAGCTTAGGAGCCCCGACAGGGGGAGCTTTCTTT.

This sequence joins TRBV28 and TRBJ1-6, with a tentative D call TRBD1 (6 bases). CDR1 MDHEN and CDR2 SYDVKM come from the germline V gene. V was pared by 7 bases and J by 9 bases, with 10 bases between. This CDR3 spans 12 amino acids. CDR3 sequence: CASIAGVSPLHF. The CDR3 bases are TGTGCCAGCATTGCAGGGGTTTCACCCCTCCACTTT.